The clone carrying this T cell receptor (beta chain) has just a few counts. One end of the junction varies from germline; a read error may be responsible. PCR involved 60 Vbeta and 13 Jbeta primers. Data came from immunoSEQ multiplex PCR; TCRdb stores just in-frame clones and leaves some out. Of fewer than 180,000 clones in the sample, 50% to 75% are singletons; the top ten hold roughly 6.8%. This sample is drawn from a study of cytomegalovirus exposure and HLA in healthy donors. This CDR3 has 17 residues. Germline values: CDR1 LGHNA, CDR2 YSLEER. The TCR originated in an older woman in good health and CMV-seropositive. The source material was PBMCs. V gene TRBV4-3 combines with J gene TRBJ2-1; 7 bases agree with TRBD1. The CDR3 reads CASSEDSPGGSYNEQFF. The DNA for the CDR3 is TGCGCCAGCAGCGAAGATTCCCCAGGGGGCTCCTACAATGAGCAGTTCTTC.